Shown below are 27 T cell receptor beta chains from a single sample sequenced in a study of blood T cell repertoires in COVID-19. Repertoires were generated with immunoSEQ multiplex PCR, while TCRdb's copy carries only in-frame clones and drops some. The sample holds 200,000 to 250,000 clones, about 91% seen once. The sample comprised PBMCs or T cells enriched from blood (not recorded which). The receptors come from a man between 18 and 29 years old with acute COVID-19.

The V and J genes are TRBV7-2 and TRBJ2-7, with TRBD1 identical over 7 bases. The germline V gene has CDR1 SGHTA and CDR2 FQGNSA. V shed 1 base, J shed 5 bases, and the junction held 11 bases outside the gene matches. This CDR3 comprises 16 residues. The CDR3 protein is CASSLGGENRGNEQYF. CDR3 nucleotides: TGTGCCAGCAGCTTAGGTGGTGAAAACAGGGGTAACGAGCAGTACTTC.

DNA of the CDR3: TGTGCCAGCACAGGAAGCGGGTCATACGAGCAGTACTTC. Translating gives CASTGSGSYEQYF. The J gene is TRBJ2-7, the V gene TRBV7-2, with TRBD2 as a possible D gene (6 bases). This CDR3 is 13 amino acids long. V lost 7 bases, J lost 4 bases, and 14 bases lay in between. Per germline, CDR1 SGHTA and CDR2 FQGNSA.

This clone was observed a single time. The gene calls are TRBV4-1 and TRBJ1-1, with D maybe TRBD1 (6 bases). Germline values: CDR1 MGHRA, CDR2 YSYEKL. The germline V and J ends were trimmed by 3 bases and 0 bases, with 14 bases remaining between them. The CDR3 spans 16 residues. The CDR3 region has the DNA TGCGCCAGCAGCCATTTCCCGGGACAACTGAACACTGAAGCTTTCTTT. Translation: CASSHFPGQLNTEAFF.

This clone has more than one count but fewer than ten. This sequence joins TRBV10-1 and TRBJ2-1; D may be TRBD2 (6 bases). Per germline, CDR1 WNHNN and CDR2 SYGVQD (reference sequence). Trimming took off 2 bases at V and 6 bases at J, with 8 bases between the two ends. There are 13 residues in the CDR3. CDR3 sequence: CASSERGSNEQFF. The DNA of the CDR3 is TGCGCCAGCAGTGAGCGGGGGAGCAATGAGCAGTTCTTC.

This clone was seen just once. V gene TRBV3-1 (or the pseudogene TRBV3-2) combines with J gene TRBJ2-1, with TRBD2 identical over 12 bases. The CDR3 loop spans 16 amino acids. V lost 4 bases to trimming and J lost 5 bases; unmatched junction nucleotides: 6. Germline V gene data show CDR1 as LGHDT and CDR2 as YNNKEL (reference sequence). This chain's CDR3 is CASSRGLAGSHNEQFF. CDR3 in DNA: TGTGCCAGCAGCCGCGGACTAGCGGGATCACACAATGAGCAGTTCTTC.

The genes are TRBV2 and TRBJ2-5; TRBD1 is a possible D gene (5 bases). The V end lost 7 bases, the J end lost 5 bases, and 11 bases lay between the germline ends. The CDR3 covers 12 residues. CDR1 and CDR2 from the germline V gene are SNHLY and FYNNEI. CDR3 DNA: TGTGCCAGCAAGGCAGGGATGGAGACCCAGTACTTC. Translating it yields CASKAGMETQYF.

The chain uses TRBV11-3 and TRBJ2-7; 10 bases fit TRBD1. Germline loops: CDR1 SGHNT, CDR2 YENEEA. The CDR3 contains 13 residues. V trimming: 4 bases; J trimming: 9 bases; junction bases outside the gene matches: 6. This CDR3 reads CASSSGTGDGQYF. CDR3 in DNA: TGTGCCAGCAGCTCCGGGACAGGGGACGGGCAGTACTTC.

This chain joins TRBV9 and TRBJ1-6; D is perhaps TRBD1 (6 bases). V lost 5 bases and J 2 bases, leaving 11 bases between the germline ends. This CDR3 region has 15 residues. Germline assignment: CDR1 SGDLS and CDR2 YYNGEE. Here the CDR3 reads CASRAGATYNSPLHF. The DNA of the CDR3 is TGTGCCAGCAGAGCAGGGGCCACCTATAATTCACCCCTCCACTTT. The full variable domain, rest sourced from reference TRBV9 and TRBJ1-6, is DSGVTQTPKHLITATGQRVTLRCSPRSGDLSVYWYQQSLDQGLQFLIQYYNGEERAKGNILERFSAQQFPDLHSELNLSSLELGDSALYFCASRAGATYNSPLHFGNGTRLTVT.

The rearrangement links TRBV2 to TRBJ2-3, with 7 bases lining up with TRBD2. This CDR3 has 13 residues. CDR1 and CDR2 (germline): SNHLY, FYNNEI. J lost 3 bases, V lost 7 bases, and 4 bases had no gene match. CDR3 nucleotide sequence: TGTGCCAGCATGGGAGCGGGGACAGATACGCAGTATTTT. Protein: CASMGAGTDTQYF.

The CDR3 is CAIRGTSGSDEQFF. The CDR3 DNA reads as TGTGCCATCAGGGGGACTAGCGGGAGCGATGAGCAGTTCTTC. This chain links TRBV10-3 with TRBJ2-1; 14 bases are shared with TRBD2. Trimming took 6 bases from V and 8 from J; bases not matched to a gene: 3. Germline assignment: CDR1 ENHRY and CDR2 SYGVKD. CDR3 length equals 14 residues.

This clone was seen once. CDR3 sequence (DNA): TGTGCCAGCAGCGCCACGGAGTCGCCCTACGAGCAGTACTTC. Encoded protein: CASSATESPYEQYF. This chain uses TRBV7-9 with TRBJ2-7; D unclear. The CDR3 extends over 14 amino acids. Trimming took 5 bases from V and 2 from J, leaving 13 bases between them. The germline CDR1 and CDR2 sequences are SEHNR and FQNEAQ (reference sequence).

V usage is TRBV2 and J usage is TRBJ1-5; 7 nucleotides line up with TRBD1. CDR3 length: 12 residues. With 8 bases clipped from V and 9 bases from J, the junction kept 7 bases outside the gene matches. Per the germline V gene, CDR1 is SNHLY and CDR2 is FYNNEI. CDR3 nucleotides: TGTGCCAGCGAACAGGGGATTGGGCCCCAGCATTTT. This codes for CASEQGIGPQHF.

This clone was seen only a few times. V gene TRBV5-1 combines with J gene TRBJ2-1; 9 bases map to TRBD2. This CDR3 region has 16 residues. Germline V gives CDR1 SGHRS, CDR2 YFSETQ. Trimming took 1 base from V and 6 from J; bases not matched to a gene: 8. As DNA, the CDR3 is TGCGCCAGCAGCTTGTGGAGAGCGGGAGGTTCCAATGAGCAGTTCTTC. It encodes CASSLWRAGGSNEQFF.

This clone was found a few times. The genes are TRBV29-1 and TRBJ1-1, with no clear D. The CDR3 runs 16 residues. Trimming left V 0 bases short and J 1 base short, with 15 bases between. Per the germline V gene, CDR1 is SQVTM and CDR2 is ANQGSEA. This CDR3 reads CSVEDYTAGGNTEAFF. In DNA form, the CDR3 reads TGCAGCGTTGAAGATTACACAGCTGGAGGGAACACTGAAGCTTTCTTT. Looking up the rest from reference TRBV29-1 and TRBJ1-1 gives the full variable domain: SAVISQKPSRDICQRGTSLTIQCQVDSQVTMMFWYRQQPGQSLTLIATANQGSEATYESGFVIDKFPISRPNLTFSTLTVSNMSPEDSSIYLCSVEDYTAGGNTEAFFGQGTRLTVV.

The chain couples TRBV7-8 to TRBJ2-4, with D unresolved. The germline gives CDR1 SGHVS, CDR2 FQNEAQ. V gave up 2 bases and J gave up 6 bases, with 14 bases separating them. CDR3 size: 15 residues. Here the CDR3 DNA reads TGTGCCAGCAGCTTATCGGAACGGGTGCTAAACATTCAGTACTTC. Protein product: CASSLSERVLNIQYF.

V usage is TRBV12-1 and J usage is TRBJ1-4. TRBV12-1 is recorded as a pseudogene. The length of the CDR3 is 18 residues. The CDR3 protein is CASSFAVPASPKPEKLFF. CDR3 sequence (DNA): TGTGCCAGCAGCTTTGCGGTTCCGGCTAGCCCGAAACCTGAAAAACTGTTTTTT.

In DNA form, the CDR3 reads TGTGCCAGCAGTTACAGTAGCGGGAGTATGTATGAGCAGTTCTTC. Protein sequence: CASSYSSGSMYEQFF. The V and J genes are TRBV6-5 and TRBJ2-1; 9 nucleotides line up with TRBD2. The CDR3 is made up of 15 amino acids. Per the germline V gene, CDR1 is MNHEY and CDR2 is SVGAGI. Germline trimming cut 2 bases from V and 8 bases from J; bases unmatched to any gene: 7.

The chain joins TRBV5-1 to TRBJ2-7; TRBD2 matches 7 bases. In germline, CDR1 is SGHRS, CDR2 YFSETQ. The CDR3 is 15 amino acids. Trimming at V came to 0 bases and at J to 7 bases, leaving 10 bases not matched to a gene. This CDR3 reads CASSLVWGGQGEQYF. The CDR3 DNA reads as TGCGCCAGCAGCTTGGTCTGGGGAGGGCAAGGAGAGCAGTACTTC.

The genes are TRBV11-2 and TRBJ2-1, with a tentative D call TRBD2 (5 bases). CDR1 SGHAT and CDR2 FQNNGV come from the germline V gene. This CDR3 region has 15 residues. Trimming removed 4 bases at V and 0 bases at J, with 10 bases between. The CDR3 coding sequence is TGTGCCAGCAGCTCAATGGGGAGCTCCTACAATGAGCAGTTCTTC. Translating gives CASSSMGSSYNEQFF.

The chain links TRBV4-1 to TRBJ2-7; TRBD1 agrees at 9 bases. The ends lost 6 bases at V and 6 bases at J; junction bases unmatched: 15. The CDR3 totals 16 residues. Germline CDR1 MGHRA, CDR2 YSYEKL. The CDR3 DNA reads TGCGCCAGCAGTCAACTTACTCACAGGGGGCAAGGCGAGCAGTACTTC. This codes for CASSQLTHRGQGEQYF.

The CDR3 loop is CAWSFLAVSDTQYF. DNA for the CDR3: TGTGCCTGGAGTTTTCTAGCTGTCTCAGATACGCAGTATTTT. The chain uses TRBV30 and TRBJ2-3, with D possibly matching TRBD2 (5 bases). CDR1 GTSNPN and CDR2 SVGIG come from the germline V gene (reference sequence). The CDR3 runs to 14 residues. V lost 2 bases and J 4 bases, leaving 13 bases between the germline ends. Full variable domain (missing parts from reference TRBV30 and TRBJ2-3): SQTIHQWPATLVQPVGSPLSLECTVEGTSNPNLYWYRQAAGRGLQLLFYSVGIGQISSEVPQNLSASRPQDRQFILSSKKLLLSDSGFYLCAWSFLAVSDTQYFGPGTRLTVL.

The chain is built from TRBV19 and TRBJ2-5; D possibly corresponds to TRBD2 (5 bases). Germline V gene sequence: CDR1 LNHDA, CDR2 SQIVND (reference sequence). This CDR3 contains 14 residues. The ends were cut back, 1 base at V and 2 bases at J, with 8 bases in the middle. The CDR3 nucleotides are TGTGCCAGTAGTATAGCGGGAAGACAAGAGACCCAGTACTTC. The encoded protein is CASSIAGRQETQYF. Looking up the rest from reference TRBV19 and TRBJ2-5 gives the full variable domain: DGGITQSPKYLFRKEGQNVTLSCEQNLNHDAMYWYRQDPGQGLRLIYYSQIVNDFQKGDIAEGYSVSREKKESFPLTVTSAQKNPTAFYLCASSIAGRQETQYFGPGTRLLVL.

The rearrangement uses TRBV7-3 and TRBJ2-3, with 11 nucleotides matching TRBD2. Germline loops: CDR1 SGHTA, CDR2 FQGTGA. V was clipped by 5 bases and J by 5 bases; unmatched bases: 3. The CDR3 is made up of 14 amino acids. In DNA form, the CDR3 reads TGTGCCAGCAGCCGTGGACTAGCGGGAGATACGCAGTATTTT. Translated, it gives CASSRGLAGDTQYF.

V is TRBV20-1 and J is TRBJ1-2; D remains unclear. The length of the CDR3 is 10 residues. V was cut by 5 bases and J by 4 bases, with 5 bases left in between. Germline CDR1 and CDR2: DFQATT and SNEGSKA (reference sequence). The CDR3 DNA reads TGCAGTGCTTACAGCTATGGCTACACCTTC. Translating it yields CSAYSYGYTF.

This clone occurred once. The chain links TRBV6-4 to TRBJ2-1; D gene uncertain. V shed 5 bases and J shed 4 bases, with 6 bases lying between them. CDR3 length: 12 amino acids. Germline V gives CDR1 MRHNA, CDR2 SNTAGT. CDR3 sequence reads: CASSNQYNEQFF. The CDR3 DNA reads TGTGCCAGCAGTAACCAGTACAATGAGCAGTTCTTC.

The genes are TRBV28 and TRBJ2-7, with TRBD2 matching 9 bases. With 2 bases clipped from V and 7 bases from J, the junction kept 9 bases outside the gene matches. The CDR3 is 15 residues long. Germline CDR1 MDHEN, CDR2 SYDVKM. The CDR3 sequence is CASSLVASGTREQYF. CDR3 coding DNA: TGTGCCAGCAGTTTAGTGGCTAGCGGGACGAGGGAGCAGTACTTC.

The genes are TRBV6-5 and TRBJ2-1; possible D gene TRBD2, 5 bases. Germline V CDR1 and CDR2: MNHEY, SVGAGI. V lost 4 bases to trimming and J lost 3 bases, with 13 bases between them. The CDR3 spans 15 residues. The chain's CDR3 is CASSLNGVLYNEQFF. The CDR3 DNA follows: TGTGCCAGCAGTTTGAACGGGGTGCTCTACAATGAGCAGTTCTTC.